This T cell receptor (beta chain) was sequenced in a study of CD8 T cells in ankylosing spondylitis. Study outcomes and limitations: Disease-linked clones were found to be CD8+ and relatively rare in peripheral blood. In ankylosing spondylitis patients, matched synovial fluid reportedly showed significant enrichment of disease-linked clones. Seemingly characteristic of ankylosing spondylitis blood was a TCR beta motif consisting of several highly homologous variants.

V gave up 2 bases and J gave up 6 bases; unmatched junction bases: 3. This CDR3 region has 15 residues. The germline gives CDR1 SGHAT, CDR2 FQNNGV. Quantitative 5'-RACE with molecular barcodes generated TCR beta libraries. One entry per CDR3 protein, called by TCRdb with MiXCR from the 5' RACE reads. The profile shows about 220,000 distinct CDR3 sequences, approximately 7.4% of them singletons. Details on this clonotype: As yet, its antigen is unknown.

The receptor was isolated from a male donor with ankylosing spondylitis. This rearrangement joins TRBV11-2 to TRBJ2-1; 11 bases are a match to TRBD2. Material for sequencing was blood, either unsorted or a sorted T cell fraction (not recorded which). CDR3 DNA sequence: TGTGCCAGCAGCTTAAGACTAGCGGGGCTCAATGAGCAGTTCTTC. Residues: CASSLRLAGLNEQFF.